This is a list of T cell receptor beta chains from one sample in a study of OX40 agonist ivuxolimab in advanced cancers. Profiled with immunoSEQ multiplex PCR; TCRdb holds only in-frame clones, not every one. Of more than 9,500 clones in the sample, about 76% were seen once. The specimen was CD4+ or CD8+ T cells sorted from blood, collected in a trial of the OX40 agonist ivuxolimab. The receptors derive from an adult with an advanced solid tumor such as melanoma, head and neck, liver or kidney cancer. Both conserved end residues are part of each CDR3. A D gene is named only where the DNA matches it firmly. Rows give clone size only sometimes, using once, few, many, or a class for an expanded clone.

clone size: -; J gene: TRBJ2-6; CDR3 length: 19; V gene: TRBV5-1; D gene: -; CDR3 protein: CASRPVPSGTPSGANVLTF; CDR3 DNA: TGCGCCAGCAGACCCGTCCCCTCGGGCACTCCCTCTGGGGCCAACGTCCTGACTTTC
clone size: once; J gene: TRBJ2-4; CDR3 length: 16; V gene: TRBV5-1; D gene: TRBD1; CDR3 protein: CASSLAEGGVMDIQYF; CDR3 DNA: TGCGCCAGCAGCTTGGCTGAAGGGGGCGTGATGGACATTCAGTACTTC
clone size: -; J gene: TRBJ2-7; CDR3 length: 14; V gene: TRBV27; D gene: -; CDR3 protein: CASSLSEGMREQYF; CDR3 DNA: TGTGCCAGCAGTTTATCCGAGGGAATGAGGGAGCAGTACTTC
clone size: -; J gene: TRBJ2-7; CDR3 length: 15; V gene: TRBV5-6; D gene: TRBD1; CDR3 protein: CASSFRDRGAYEQYF; CDR3 DNA: TGTGCCAGCAGCTTCCGGGACAGGGGCGCCTACGAGCAGTACTTC
clone size: -; J gene: TRBJ1-6; CDR3 length: 15; V gene: TRBV5-1; D gene: TRBD1; CDR3 protein: CASSLQGQGCSPLHF; CDR3 DNA: TGCGCCAGCAGCTTGCAGGGACAGGGTTGTTCACCCCTCCACTTT
clone size: -; J gene: TRBJ1-1; CDR3 length: 14; V gene: TRBV10-3; D gene: -; CDR3 protein: CAISGKGIETEAFF; CDR3 DNA: TGTGCCATCAGTGGTAAGGGGATTGAGACTGAAGCTTTCTTT
clone size: few; J gene: TRBJ1-1; CDR3 length: 18; V gene: TRBV15; D gene: -; CDR3 protein: CATSRGSFRDSMNTEAFF; CDR3 DNA: TGTGCCACCAGCAGAGGTAGTTTCCGTGATTCTATGAACACTGAAGCTTTCTTT
clone size: -; J gene: TRBJ2-3; CDR3 length: 16; V gene: TRBV6-4; D gene: TRBD2; CDR3 protein: CASSDLAASGTDTQYF; CDR3 DNA: TGTGCCAGCAGTGACCTAGCGGCGAGTGGCACAGATACGCAGTATTTT
clone size: -; J gene: TRBJ1-5; CDR3 length: 17; V gene: TRBV27; D gene: TRBD1; CDR3 protein: CASSLFSTGQGDQPQHF; CDR3 DNA: TGTGCCAGCAGTTTATTTAGTACGGGACAGGGAGATCAGCCCCAGCATTTT
clone size: -; J gene: TRBJ2-6; CDR3 length: 17; V gene: TRBV21-1; D gene: -; CDR3 protein: CASSIHREAAGANVLTF; CDR3 DNA: TGTGCCAGCAGCATACACAGGGAGGCCGCTGGGGCCAACGTCCTGACTTTC
clone size: few; J gene: TRBJ2-1; CDR3 length: 15; V gene: TRBV30; D gene: TRBD2; CDR3 protein: CAWSVLASGWVEQFF; CDR3 DNA: TGTGCCTGGAGTGTACTGGCTAGCGGGTGGGTTGAGCAGTTCTTC
clone size: few; J gene: TRBJ1-2; CDR3 length: 12; V gene: TRBV28; D gene: -; CDR3 protein: CASSTGQGGYTF; CDR3 DNA: TGTGCCAGCAGTACAGGACAAGGTGGCTACACCTTC
clone size: -; J gene: TRBJ2-1; CDR3 length: 15; V gene: TRBV13; D gene: -; CDR3 protein: CASSLSGDIYNEQFF; CDR3 DNA: TGTGCCAGCAGCTTATCAGGGGATATTTACAATGAGCAGTTCTTC
clone size: -; J gene: TRBJ2-1; CDR3 length: 12; V gene: TRBV2; D gene: -; CDR3 protein: CASSVSYNEQFF; CDR3 DNA: TGTGCCAGCAGTGTGAGTTACAATGAGCAGTTCTTC
clone size: few; J gene: TRBJ1-5; CDR3 length: 18; V gene: TRBV15; D gene: TRBD1; CDR3 protein: CATSRDSNTGVGNQPQHF; CDR3 DNA: TGTGCCACCAGCAGAGATTCTAACACAGGGGTAGGGAATCAGCCCCAGCATTTT
clone size: -; J gene: TRBJ2-3; CDR3 length: 16; V gene: TRBV13; D gene: -; CDR3 protein: CASSSNSGDPTDTQYF; CDR3 DNA: TGTGCCAGCAGCTCAAATTCAGGGGACCCCACAGATACGCAGTATTTT
clone size: -; J gene: TRBJ2-1; CDR3 length: 13; V gene: TRBV6-5; D gene: TRBD2; CDR3 protein: CASKTGGNNEQFF; CDR3 DNA: TGTGCCAGCAAAACGGGAGGTAACAATGAGCAGTTCTTC
clone size: -; J gene: TRBJ2-1; CDR3 length: 16; V gene: TRBV5-8; D gene: TRBD2; CDR3 protein: CASSWVSGSSYNEQFF; CDR3 DNA: TGTGCCAGCAGCTGGGTGAGCGGGAGCTCCTACAATGAGCAGTTCTTC
clone size: few; J gene: TRBJ1-5; CDR3 length: 19; V gene: TRBV10-1; D gene: TRBD1; CDR3 protein: CASRRGLTRTGVKNQPQHF; CDR3 DNA: TGCGCCAGCAGGCGAGGTCTGACTAGGACAGGGGTCAAAAATCAGCCCCAGCATTTT
clone size: -; J gene: TRBJ1-1; CDR3 length: 17; V gene: TRBV4-1; D gene: -; CDR3 protein: CASSQDTGEYRITEAFF; CDR3 DNA: TGCGCCAGCAGCCAAGATACGGGGGAATATAGGATCACTGAAGCTTTCTTT
clone size: -; J gene: TRBJ1-4; CDR3 length: 17; V gene: TRBV7-8; D gene: -; CDR3 protein: CASSLNRKGTYNEKLFF; CDR3 DNA: TGTGCCAGCAGCTTGAATAGGAAGGGGACCTACAATGAAAAACTGTTTTTT
clone size: few; J gene: TRBJ1-2; CDR3 length: 15; V gene: TRBV9; D gene: TRBD1; CDR3 protein: CASSVATGAYYGYTF; CDR3 DNA: TGTGCCAGCAGCGTAGCTACAGGGGCATACTATGGCTACACCTTC